A single sample gave rise to the 24 T cell receptor beta chains below, sequenced in a study of T-cell reconstitution after alpha-beta-depleted transplantation in children. During its preparation, the TCRbeta library received unique molecular identifiers. TCRdb ran MiXCR on the PCR reads and lists one entry per CDR3 protein. The repertoire holds approximately 250,000 distinct CDR3 sequences, with roughly 24% as singletons. The sample in question was PBMCs, obtained before TCRalphabeta/CD19-depleted stem cell transplant. The source is a girl aged 2 to 10 with Fanconi anemia, due to receive a stem cell transplant.

This clonotype turned up a few times. This chain links TRBV20-1 with TRBJ2-5; 8 positions agree with TRBD2. Germline values: CDR1 DFQATT, CDR2 SNEGSKA (reference sequence). The ends lost 4 bases at V and 3 bases at J; junction bases unmatched: 7. The CDR3 covers 14 residues. The DNA for the CDR3 is TGCAGTGCTACAGGATCAGCGGGGGAAGAGACCCAGTACTTC. Its protein product is CSATGSAGEETQYF.

This rearrangement joins TRBV20-1 to TRBJ1-2; D might be TRBD1 (5 bases). The CDR3 consists of 12 residues. V was pared by 1 base and J by 13 bases, with 16 bases between. CDR1 and CDR2 from the germline V gene are DFQATT and SNEGSKA (reference sequence). The CDR3 DNA follows: TGCAGTGCTAGAGTTGACGGGGCGCTTAGCACCTTC. Its translation: CSARVDGALSTF.

V is TRBV2 and J is TRBJ2-7; possible D gene TRBD1, 5 bases. Trimming cost V 7 bases and J 3 bases, with 13 bases left between them. The germline V gene encodes CDR1 SNHLY and CDR2 FYNNEI. The CDR3 is 13 amino acids. The CDR3 DNA reads as TGTGCCAGCAATGGTTGGGGCCGCTACGAGCAGTACTTC. Amino acid sequence: CASNGWGRYEQYF.

This clonotype was observed many times. The chain combines TRBV12-3 or TRBV12-4 with TRBJ2-1; TRBD2 matches 7 bases. The CDR3 has 12 residues. The junction had 9 bases not matched to a gene; V was cut back by 5 bases and J by 14 bases. The CDR3, as DNA: TGTGCCAGCAGTCACCTCAGGGAGGGTGAGTTCTTC. It is translated as CASSHLREGEFF.

This clonotype was observed at least ten times. The rearrangement joins TRBV28 to TRBJ2-7; possibly TRBD2 for D (5 bases). The V gene's germline CDR1 is MDHEN and CDR2 SYDVKM. There are 14 residues in the CDR3. V was cut by 1 base and J by 0 bases, with 7 bases left in between. The CDR3 region is CASSLLAYSYEQYF. The CDR3 coding sequence is TGTGCCAGCAGTTTATTAGCGTACTCCTACGAGCAGTACTTC.

This clonotype was observed at least ten times. The chain joins TRBV10-1 to TRBJ2-7; no firm D call. Germline V gene data show CDR1 as WNHNN and CDR2 as SYGVQD (reference sequence). The CDR3 consists of 13 residues. The germline V and J ends were trimmed by 5 bases and 2 bases, with 10 bases remaining between them. CDR3 coding DNA: TGCGCCAGCAGTATAAGTGGGCCCTACGAGCAGTACTTC. Translating gives CASSISGPYEQYF.

This clonotype was found a few times. The chain links TRBV10-1 to TRBJ2-1, with 8 bases that match TRBD2. The J segment lost 9 bases and the V segment lost 4 bases, leaving 5 bases of the junction unmatched. The germline CDR1 and CDR2 sequences are WNHNN and SYGVQD (reference sequence). The CDR3 has 13 amino acids. The CDR3: CASSGTSLSEQFF. The CDR3 DNA is TGCGCCAGCAGTGGGACTAGCTTGTCTGAGCAGTTCTTC.

This clonotype was seen many times. The chain links TRBV6-5 to TRBJ1-1; D call uncertain. Trimming shortened V by 0 bases and J by 9 bases, and 14 bases separated the two germline ends. CDR1 is MNHEY and CDR2 is SVGAGI in the germline V gene. The CDR3 consists of 14 residues. CDR3 sequence: CASSYSRYGPQAFF. For the CDR3, the DNA is TGTGCCAGCAGTTACTCGAGGTATGGACCCCAAGCTTTCTTT.

In this sample, this clonotype turned up many times. V and J are TRBV12-3 or TRBV12-4 and TRBJ2-7, with 11 positions matching TRBD2. Trimming took 6 bases from V and 9 from J; bases not matched to a gene: 10. This CDR3 has 14 residues. The CDR3 sequence is CASRQTSGAQVQYF. Here the CDR3 DNA reads TGTGCCAGCAGGCAGACTAGCGGGGCCCAGGTGCAGTACTTC.

The J gene is TRBJ2-7, the V gene TRBV27; D is uncertain. V gave up 2 bases and J gave up 5 bases, with 10 bases separating them. CDR1 is MNHEY, CDR2 SMNVEV, per germline (reference sequence). The CDR3 spans 13 residues. The DNA of the CDR3 is TGTGCCAGCAGTTTAACCCCTCCCAACGAGCAGTACTTC. Its protein is CASSLTPPNEQYF.

The V gene is TRBV5-6, the J gene TRBJ2-4; 9 bases are a match to TRBD1. The CDR3 has 14 residues. Per the germline V gene, CDR1 is SGHDT and CDR2 is YYEEEE. The junction had 5 bases not matched to a gene; V was cut back by 4 bases and J by 6 bases. The CDR3 here is CASSPGQGINIQYF. Written as DNA, the CDR3 is TGTGCCAGCAGCCCGGGACAGGGAATAAACATTCAGTACTTC.

This chain uses TRBV28 with TRBJ2-1, with D perhaps matching TRBD1 or TRBD2 (5 bases each). Per germline, CDR1 MDHEN and CDR2 SYDVKM. Trimming took off 6 bases at V and 3 bases at J, with 15 bases between the two ends. The CDR3 is 15 amino acids. CDR3 sequence reads: CASSEPGPIYNEQFF. DNA of the CDR3: TGTGCCAGCAGCGAACCGGGACCGATCTACAATGAGCAGTTCTTC.

V is TRBV6-1 and J is TRBJ2-1, with no clear D. The germline V gene has CDR1 MNHNS and CDR2 SASEGT. The CDR3 has 16 amino acids. V was shortened by 6 bases and J by 0 bases, with 15 bases between the two germline ends. The CDR3 is CASREFLEISYNEQFF. CDR3 in DNA: TGTGCCAGCAGGGAGTTCCTAGAGATCTCCTACAATGAGCAGTTCTTC.

The table lists this clonotype with many counts. CDR3 region: CATSRDFQGYGYTF. CDR3 DNA sequence: TGTGCCACCAGCAGAGATTTCCAGGGATATGGCTACACCTTC. This chain joins TRBV15 and TRBJ1-2, with a weak D call TRBD1 (5 bases). The CDR3 has 14 amino acids. Germline V lookup: CDR1 LNHNV, CDR2 YYDKDF (reference sequence). The V end lost 0 bases, the J end lost 5 bases, and 10 bases lay between the germline ends.

The rearrangement joins TRBV20-1 to TRBJ2-2, with a tentative D call TRBD2 (5 bases). Germline V CDR1 and CDR2: DFQATT, SNEGSKA (reference sequence). V lost 7 bases, J lost 6 bases, and 12 bases lay in between. This CDR3 is 12 amino acids long. The CDR3 DNA reads as TGCAGTGTACGTGGAGGTTCCGGGGAGCTGTTTTTT. Translating gives CSVRGGSGELFF.

This clonotype was seen repeatedly, ten times or more. The CDR3 region has the DNA TGCAGCGTTGAATACGGACTAGCGGGTTCCTACAATGAGCAGTTCTTC. Amino acid sequence: CSVEYGLAGSYNEQFF. The chain links TRBV29-1 to TRBJ2-1; 11 positions match TRBD2. Losses at the gene ends were 2 bases for V and 1 base for J; bases not matched to a gene: 4. Per the germline V gene, CDR1 is SQVTM and CDR2 is ANQGSEA. There are 16 residues in the CDR3.

Many counts were recorded for this clonotype. This rearrangement joins TRBV29-1 to TRBJ2-5, with 9 nucleotides matching TRBD2. Germline trimming cut 6 bases from V and 6 bases from J; bases unmatched to any gene: 5. This CDR3 is 12 amino acids long. Germline V gene data show CDR1 as SQVTM and CDR2 as ANQGSEA. The CDR3 is CSVIGTSQTQYF. The DNA of the CDR3 is TGCAGCGTAATCGGGACTAGCCAGACCCAGTACTTC.

This rearrangement joins TRBV5-1 to TRBJ2-5; D gene ambiguous. V dropped 0 bases and J dropped 1 base, with 10 bases sitting between them. There are 15 residues in the CDR3. Germline V lookup: CDR1 SGHRS, CDR2 YFSETQ. As DNA, the CDR3 is TGCGCCAGCAGCTTGGCCGTAGTAGCCCAAGAGACCCAGTACTTC. It translates to CASSLAVVAQETQYF.

The genes are TRBV10-2 and TRBJ2-7; 7 bases are shared with TRBD1. This CDR3 comprises 14 residues. With 3 bases clipped from V and 0 bases from J, the junction kept 2 bases outside the gene matches. The germline V gene has CDR1 WSHSY and CDR2 SAAADI. The chain's CDR3 is CASSEGTVSYEQYF. DNA for the CDR3: TGCGCCAGCAGTGAAGGGACAGTCTCCTACGAGCAGTACTTC.

V usage is TRBV29-1 and J usage is TRBJ2-1; D tentatively fits TRBD1 or TRBD2 (5 bases each). Between the trimmed V and J ends, which lost 4 bases and 6 bases, there was a span of 16 bases. CDR1 is SQVTM and CDR2 is ANQGSEA in the germline V gene. The CDR3 spans 14 residues. The CDR3 protein is CSVGGALSLNEQFF. As DNA, the CDR3 is TGCAGCGTTGGAGGGGCCCTCTCACTCAATGAGCAGTTCTTC.

This clonotype was recorded a few times. The chain uses TRBV29-1 and TRBJ2-5; possible D gene TRBD2, 6 bases. There are 15 residues in the CDR3. Trimming removed 5 bases from V and 4 bases from J, with 20 bases in between. CDR1 is SQVTM, CDR2 ANQGSEA, per germline. The CDR3 region is CSVFGGGETVETQYF. The CDR3 bases are TGCAGCGTTTTTGGAGGCGGGGAGACCGTAGAGACCCAGTACTTC. The full variable domain, rest sourced from reference TRBV29-1 and TRBJ2-5, is SAVISQKPSRDICQRGTSLTIQCQVDSQVTMMFWYRQQPGQSLTLIATANQGSEATYESGFVIDKFPISRPNLTFSTLTVSNMSPEDSSIYLCSVFGGGETVETQYFGPGTRLLVL.

This rearrangement joins TRBV5-1 to TRBJ2-5; 13 nucleotides match TRBD2. Germline loops: CDR1 SGHRS, CDR2 YFSETQ. The length of the CDR3 is 19 residues. V lost 2 bases, J lost 4 bases, and 14 bases stayed unmatched. In DNA form, the CDR3 reads TGCGCCAGCAGCTTCCTCGGACTAGCGGGAGCTCCACCCGGAGAGACCCAGTACTTC. Its protein product is CASSFLGLAGAPPGETQYF.

Remarks on this clonotype: This sequence may be a read error, since a much larger clone differs from it by one base. This chain links TRBV2 with TRBJ2-1; 14 bases fit TRBD2. J lost 6 bases, V lost 8 bases, and 0 bases had no gene match. The CDR3 sequence is 13 residues long. Germline assignment: CDR1 SNHLY and CDR2 FYNNEI. The CDR3 loop is CASGTSGSNEQFF. The CDR3 DNA is TGTGCCAGCGGGACTAGCGGGAGCAATGAGCAGTTCTTC.

This sequence joins TRBV5-6 and TRBJ2-7; D might be TRBD1 (6 bases). Trimming removed 3 bases from V and 2 bases from J, with 12 bases in between. Germline CDR1 is SGHDT and CDR2 is YYEEEE. The length of the CDR3 is 14 residues. This CDR3 reads CASSYVTGTYEQYF. In nucleotides, the CDR3 is TGTGCCAGCAGCTACGTGACAGGTACCTACGAGCAGTACTTC.